Listed below are T cell receptor beta chains from one sample, sequenced in a study of blood T cell repertoires in COVID-19. TCRdb's table, derived via immunoSEQ multiplex PCR, lists solely in-frame clones and lacks some. The repertoire holds roughly 140,000 clones, with under 90% as singletons. Sequencing input: peripheral blood. Source of these receptors: a human donor in a cohort sampled during active COVID-19. Each CDR3 is given with its conserved first and last residue. D genes are given only for firm matches. Not every row has a clone size; where given, it reads once, few, many or a size class.

TRBJ1-2 15 NA TRBV7-2 TRBD1 TGTGCCAGCAGCCCGCGACAGGGGGCGAACTATGGCTACACCTTC CASSPRQGANYGYTF
TRBJ2-7 14 NA TRBV28 TRBD2 TGTGCCAGCAGTCGCCCGGGACTAGCCTACGAGCAGTACTTC CASSRPGLAYEQYF
TRBJ1-2 14 NA TRBV6-1 NA TGTGCCAGCAGTGAAGACTACGCCCTCTATGGCTACACCTTC CASSEDYALYGYTF
TRBJ1-1 14 NA TRBV30 NA TGTGCCTGGACCCGAGCACCAACGGACACTGAAGCTTTCTTT CAWTRAPTDTEAFF
TRBJ2-6 15 once TRBV28 NA TGTGCCAGCAGCTCCGGGGGGCTTGGGGCCAACGTCCTGACTTTC CASSSGGLGANVLTF
TRBJ1-2 15 NA TRBV19 TRBD1 TGTGCCAGTAGTATAGGGGACAGGGCGAACTATGGCTACACCTTC CASSIGDRANYGYTF
TRBJ1-6 16 NA TRBV7-9 TRBD1 TGTGCCAGCAGCTTAAGGGACAGTACATCTAATTCACCCCTCCACTTT CASSLRDSTSNSPLHF
TRBJ1-2 13 NA TRBV4-3 TRBD1 TGCGCCAGCAGCCAAGAGACAGGGCATGGCTACACCTTC CASSQETGHGYTF
TRBJ2-7 14 NA TRBV5-1 TRBD1 TGCGCCAGCAGCTCCCAGACAGGGGCAGACGAGCAGTACTTC CASSSQTGADEQYF
TRBJ1-1 14 NA TRBV7-2 NA TGTGCCAGCAGCTTTCCTGGCCAGAACACTGAAGCTTTCTTT CASSFPGQNTEAFF
TRBJ2-5 18 once TRBV6-2/TRBV6-3 TRBD2 TGTGCCAGCAGTTCGACTAGCGGGGGGCTCATACTCCAAGAGACCCAGTACTTC CASSSTSGGLILQETQYF
TRBJ2-1 15 NA TRBV4-1 TRBD2 TGCGCCAGCAGCCCCCCGGCGGGGGGGCCCGGTGAGCAGTTCTTC CASSPPAGGPGEQFF